The present T cell receptor (beta chain) was sequenced within a study of blood T cell repertoires in COVID-19. V lost 6 bases to trimming and J lost 0 bases; unmatched junction nucleotides: 5. This CDR3 spans 16 amino acids. Per the germline V gene, CDR1 is MRHNA and CDR2 is SNTAGT. Data came from immunoSEQ multiplex PCR; TCRdb stores just in-frame clones and leaves some out. The sample carries some 420,000 clones, 75% to 90% recorded once. Donors in Cohort 3 who had recovered were those with two negative PCRs, healthcare professional clearance, or resolution of their symptoms. The receptor's source is a man younger than 40 who had recovered from COVID-19. The J gene is TRBJ2-6, the V gene TRBV6-4; TRBD1 agrees at 7 bases. The sequenced sample was PBMCs or T cells enriched from blood (not recorded which). CDR3 nucleotide sequence: TGTGCCAGCAGCCGGGACAGTGTCTCTGGGGCCAACGTCCTGACTTTC. Translating gives CASSRDSVSGANVLTF.